The 17 T cell receptor beta chains given below trace back to one sample, sequenced in a study of T-cell reconstitution after alpha-beta-depleted transplantation in children. Library preparation (for TCRbeta) was performed with unique molecular identifiers. TCRdb reprocessed the PCR reads via MiXCR and lists one record per CDR3 protein. This table has around 580,000 distinct CDR3 sequences, 25% to 30% appearing once. The specimen comprised PBMCs, sampled before TCRalphabeta/CD19-depleted stem cell transplant. The receptors originated from a boy less than two years old with Wiskott-Aldrich syndrome, due to receive a stem cell transplant.

The J gene is TRBJ2-7, the V gene TRBV4-1; D might be TRBD1 (6 bases). This CDR3 contains 15 residues. Germline V lookup: CDR1 MGHRA, CDR2 YSYEKL. Trimming left V 0 bases short and J 2 bases short, with 11 bases between. CDR3: CASSQESQGPYEQYF. In DNA form, the CDR3 reads TGCGCCAGCAGCCAAGAATCGCAGGGGCCCTACGAGCAGTACTTC.

Only a few counts were recorded for this clonotype. The CDR3 sequence is CASSLRFTGDTEAFF. The CDR3 DNA follows: TGTGCCAGCAGCTTACGTTTTACAGGGGACACTGAAGCTTTCTTT. The gene calls are TRBV7-2 and TRBJ1-1; 7 nucleotides match TRBD1. J gave up 3 bases and V 2 bases, and 6 bases lay outside the gene matches. There are 15 residues in the CDR3. The germline V gene has CDR1 SGHTA and CDR2 FQGNSA.

This clonotype occurred a few times. CDR3 loop: CASSLGGGRFNEQFF. CDR3 DNA sequence: TGTGCCAGCAGCTTGGGCGGGGGCCGATTCAATGAGCAGTTCTTC. V usage is TRBV5-5 and J usage is TRBJ2-1, with D possibly TRBD2 on 7 matching bases. Trimming cost V 0 bases and J 6 bases, with 13 bases left between them. The CDR3 is 15 residues long. Germline CDR1 reads SGHKS; CDR2 reads YYEKEE (reference sequence). Together with reference TRBV5-5 and TRBJ2-1, the CDR3 gives the full variable domain: DAGVTQSPTHLIKTRGQQVTLRCSPISGHKSVSWYQQVLGQGPQFIFQYYEKEERGRGNFPDRFSARQFPNYSSELNVNALLLGDSALYLCASSLGGGRFNEQFFGPGTRLTVL.

This clonotype was recorded at least ten times. The chain joins TRBV20-1 to TRBJ2-7; 10 bases align to TRBD1. After removal of 6 bases from V and 2 bases from J, the junction contained 7 bases not matched to a gene. Germline CDR1 is DFQATT and CDR2 is SNEGSKA (reference sequence). The CDR3 is 14 amino acids. CDR3 in DNA: TGCAGTGCCGCCGGGACAGGGGCCCCCTACGAGCAGTACTTC. This sequence encodes CSAAGTGAPYEQYF.

This clonotype was recorded a few times. This chain connects TRBV20-1 to TRBJ2-3; D not resolved. Per the germline V gene, CDR1 is DFQATT and CDR2 is SNEGSKA (reference sequence). The V end lost 5 bases, the J end lost 6 bases, and 12 bases lay between the germline ends. The CDR3 runs 12 residues. CDR3 sequence: CSAPLPLDTQYF. CDR3 DNA sequence: TGCAGTGCTCCCCTACCCCTGGATACGCAGTATTTT.

With respect to this clonotype: One end of the junction varies from germline; a read error may be responsible. The V and J genes are TRBV5-1 and TRBJ2-1, with 10 bases identical to TRBD2. This CDR3 is 14 amino acids long. Looked up from germline, CDR1 is SGHRS and CDR2 is YFSETQ. The DNA of the CDR3 is TGCTCCAGCAGCGACCAACCTAGCGGGAGCCCTCAGTTCTTC. Protein sequence: CSSSDQPSGSPQFF.

V usage is TRBV7-8 and J usage is TRBJ1-1; D is possibly TRBD1 (5 bases). The germline CDR1 and CDR2 sequences are SGHVS and FQNEAQ. The CDR3 runs 17 residues. The V end was cut by 3 bases, the J end by 0 bases, with 17 bases between. Here the CDR3 reads CASSFGGAVRLNTEAFF. CDR3 bases: TGTGCCAGCAGCTTCGGAGGGGCTGTGAGGCTGAACACTGAAGCTTTCTTT.

The CDR3 DNA reads TGTGCCACCAGTGATCCTAGCGGGATTAACCGACCCGGGGAGCTGTTTTTT. This gives the protein CATSDPSGINRPGELFF. J is TRBJ2-2 and V is TRBV24-1; TRBD2 matches at 9 bases. The V gene end was trimmed by 3 bases and the J gene end by 6 bases; junction bases not matched to a gene: 10. The length of the CDR3 is 17 residues. Germline V gene data show CDR1 as KGHDR and CDR2 as SFDVKD.

The chain links TRBV5-1 to TRBJ2-3; TRBD2 matches 9 bases. The CDR3 totals 17 residues. Germline CDR1 reads SGHRS; CDR2 reads YFSETQ. Trimming took 0 bases from V and 2 from J; bases not matched to a gene: 7. The CDR3 is CASSLDWLAGYTDTQYF. The CDR3 region has the DNA TGCGCCAGCAGCTTGGACTGGCTAGCGGGATACACAGATACGCAGTATTTT.

J is TRBJ2-1 and V is TRBV12-3 or TRBV12-4; 8 bases align to TRBD2. The V gene end was trimmed by 6 bases and the J gene end by 1 base; junction bases not matched to a gene: 8. The CDR3 extends over 16 amino acids. As DNA, the CDR3 is TGTGCCAGCAGCCCTGAGGGCGGGAGGTCCTACAATGAGCAGTTCTTC. It yields the protein CASSPEGGRSYNEQFF.

The chain is built from TRBV7-6 and TRBJ2-1; no clear D gene. The germline V gene encodes CDR1 SGHVS and CDR2 FNYEAQ. The CDR3 covers 11 residues. V was trimmed by 8 bases and J by 2 bases, leaving 4 bases between them. DNA of the CDR3: TGTGCCAGCGCAGCCTACAATGAGCAGTTCTTC. Residues: CASAAYNEQFF.

The chain recombines TRBV11-2 with TRBJ2-7; 10 positions match TRBD2. The CDR3 is 15 residues long. V shed 5 bases, J shed 2 bases, and the junction held 6 bases outside the gene matches. Germline values: CDR1 SGHAT, CDR2 FQNNGV. The CDR3, as DNA: TGTGCCAGCAGCACCGCCAGCGGGAGGGCCTACGAGCAGTACTTC. It is translated as CASSTASGRAYEQYF.

This clonotype was seen only a few times. The V call is TRBV5-1, the J call TRBJ1-1; 8 nucleotides agree with TRBD1. The length of the CDR3 is 16 residues. Germline CDR1 is SGHRS and CDR2 is YFSETQ. Trimming at V came to 1 base and at J to 2 bases, leaving 7 bases not matched to a gene. CDR3 sequence reads: CASSLQGAKVNTEAFF. The CDR3, as DNA: TGCGCCAGCAGCTTGCAGGGGGCGAAAGTTAACACTGAAGCTTTCTTT.

This clonotype was observed once. This chain uses TRBV7-8 with TRBJ1-5, with D uncertain. This CDR3 has 14 residues. Germline V lookup: CDR1 SGHVS, CDR2 FQNEAQ. The germline V and J ends were trimmed by 0 bases and 7 bases, with 10 bases remaining between them. CDR3 region: CASSLAQTHQPQHF. The CDR3 nucleotides read TGTGCCAGCAGCTTAGCCCAGACTCACCAGCCCCAGCATTTT.

V is TRBV12-3 or TRBV12-4 and J is TRBJ2-5; D is unclear. The CDR3 is 14 residues long. The V and J ends lost 6 bases and 2 bases respectively, with 13 bases between them. DNA for the CDR3: TGTGCCAGCAGGGCCCCAAGCGCTCAAGAGACCCAGTACTTC. It specifies CASRAPSAQETQYF.

The chain uses TRBV6-1 and TRBJ1-6, with D hard to call. CDR1 and CDR2 from the germline V gene are MNHNS and SASEGT. Deletions cut 5 bases from V and 1 base from J, with 9 bases between. The CDR3 contains 15 residues. The CDR3 reads CASSPSGSYNSPLHF. The CDR3 region has the DNA TGTGCCAGCAGTCCTTCGGGGTCCTATAATTCACCCCTCCACTTT.

A few counts support this clonotype. V and J are TRBV18 and TRBJ2-1, with D maybe TRBD2 (7 bases). Germline values: CDR1 KGHSH, CDR2 LQKENI. V shed 3 bases and J shed 3 bases, with 24 bases lying between them. This CDR3 contains 19 residues. CDR3 residues: CASSPRDTGTIRSYNEQFF. The CDR3 DNA is TGTGCCAGCTCACCGAGGGACACCGGGACTATCCGAAGCTACAATGAGCAGTTCTTC.